The 10 T cell receptor beta chains below all came from one sample that was sequenced in a study of regulatory T cells in long-lasting Graves disease. Specified time point: newly diagnosed GD, antithyroid drugs for less than 3 months. Making the TCR library involved RNA that had been extracted from PBMCs. The authors built TCR beta libraries using iRepertoire HTBI primers and Arm-PCR of CDR3 regions. Each CDR3 protein is one row after TCRdb ran MiXCR on the multiplex PCR reads. The sample lists approximately 400,000 distinct CDR3 sequences, 15% occurring once. The data were also submitted as part of a second study, on T cells in Graves' hyperthyroidism and ophthalmopathy.

The sample consisted of peripheral blood mononuclear cells (PBMCs), taken at new diagnosis, from a patient treated with antithyroid drugs. The receptors stem from a woman between 40 and 50 years old with Graves disease.

This clonotype was counted at least ten times. V usage is TRBV28 and J usage is TRBJ1-5; a possible D gene is TRBD1 (5 bases). V was shortened by 7 bases and J by 1 base, with 11 bases between the two germline ends. This CDR3 has 14 amino acids. Per germline, CDR1 MDHEN and CDR2 SYDVKM. CDR3 coding DNA: TGTGCCAGCACCACGGGACTGAGCAATCAGCCCCAGCATTTT. Amino acids: CASTTGLSNQPQHF.

This clonotype was picked up a small number of times. The chain couples TRBV27 to TRBJ2-7, with D maybe TRBD2 (6 bases). The CDR3 is made up of 15 amino acids. In germline, CDR1 is MNHEY, CDR2 SMNVEV (reference sequence). V was clipped by 3 bases and J by 3 bases, with 15 bases between them. The CDR3 is CASSFPGTQGYEQYF. CDR3 in DNA: TGTGCCAGCAGTTTCCCCGGGACTCAAGGCTACGAGCAGTACTTC.

This chain connects TRBV14 to TRBJ2-2; D remains ambiguous. This CDR3 is 15 amino acids long. Trimming pared 5 bases from V and 4 bases from J, leaving 14 bases between. Germline values: CDR1 SGHDN, CDR2 FVKESK. The CDR3 nucleotides are TGTGCCAGCAGCGGTAGGCGGAGCTCCACCGGGGAGCTGTTTTTT. Translating it yields CASSGRRSSTGELFF.

This clonotype was recorded many times. The chain combines TRBV7-3 with TRBJ2-5; 12 bases align to TRBD1. After removal of 5 bases from V and 5 bases from J, the junction contained 6 bases not matched to a gene. This CDR3 comprises 15 residues. CDR1 is SGHTA, CDR2 FQGTGA, per germline. DNA of the CDR3: TGTGCCAGCAGCCCCGGGACAGGGGGCATGGAGACCCAGTACTTC. Residues: CASSPGTGGMETQYF.

This clonotype was observed a few times. The gene calls are TRBV28 and TRBJ1-3, with 8 bases that match TRBD1. There are 16 residues in the CDR3. The V gene end was trimmed by 6 bases and the J gene end by 0 bases; junction bases not matched to a gene: 7. From germline, CDR1 is MDHEN and CDR2 SYDVKM. CDR3 protein: CASRDRVSGSGNTIYF. CDR3 DNA: TGTGCCAGCAGGGACAGGGTATCGGGCTCTGGAAACACCATATATTTT.

Concerning this clonotype itself: Germline and junction disagree at one end, which may indicate a read error. The chain uses TRBV19 and TRBJ1-1; perhaps TRBD1 as D (5 bases). Germline-derived CDR1 and CDR2 are LNHDA and SQIVND (reference sequence). The CDR3 length is 15 residues. The CDR3: CASNIVQGPNTEAFF. Here the CDR3 DNA reads TGTGCCAGTAATATAGTTCAGGGCCCCAACACTGAAGCTTTCTTT.

Ten or more counts support this clonotype. The rearrangement links TRBV5-1 to TRBJ2-7, with a weak D call TRBD2 (7 bases). The CDR3 runs to 15 residues. Germline V gene lookup returns CDR1 SGHRS and CDR2 YFSETQ. V dropped 0 bases and J dropped 0 bases, with 10 bases sitting between them. CDR3 amino acids: CASSLEAGHSYEQYF. CDR3 DNA sequence: TGCGCCAGCAGCTTGGAAGCGGGACACTCCTACGAGCAGTACTTC.

This clonotype was counted ten times or more. This chain joins TRBV5-1 and TRBJ2-3; 15 bases agree with TRBD2. The trim removed 4 bases at V and 2 bases at J, leaving 14 bases unmatched. The CDR3 contains 20 residues. CDR1 is SGHRS, CDR2 YFSETQ, per germline. CDR3 sequence reads: CASSQNPGLAGGRATDTQYF. CDR3 DNA: TGCGCCAGCAGCCAGAATCCAGGACTAGCGGGAGGGCGGGCCACAGATACGCAGTATTTT.

This clonotype has ten or more counts. The chain couples TRBV30 to TRBJ1-1; possibly TRBD1 for D (5 bases). This CDR3 is 12 amino acids long. V lost 3 bases and J 7 bases, leaving 12 bases between the germline ends. Per germline, CDR1 GTSNPN and CDR2 SVGIG (reference sequence). CDR3 nucleotide sequence: TGTGCCTGGAGCATTGGACAATATGAAGCTTTCTTT. Its protein product is CAWSIGQYEAFF.

About this clonotype: A read error may explain this, as a much larger clone is one base away. The J gene is TRBJ2-7, the V gene TRBV6-2 or TRBV6-3; possible D gene TRBD2, 6 bases. The germline V gene has CDR1 MNHEY and CDR2 SVGEGT. The CDR3 is made up of 14 amino acids. Trimming removed 0 bases from V and 8 bases from J, with 14 bases in between. CDR3 sequence reads: CASSYSGGEYKQYF. As DNA, the CDR3 is TGTGCCAGCAGTTACTCCGGGGGAGAGTACAAGCAGTACTTC.